This T cell receptor (beta chain) is from a study of shared clonotypes between healthy human individuals. This clone was observed once. The authors ran the assay at deep level. Using immunoSEQ multiplex PCR, the repertoire was profiled, and TCRdb retains in-frame clones only, with some absent. The sample yields about 1.5 million clones, over 95% seen once. The V gene lost 6 bases and the J gene lost 4 bases, with 11 bases spanning the gap. CDR1 is SGHRS and CDR2 is YFSETQ in the germline V gene. This CDR3 region has 13 residues. This clonotype was sampled from a man aged 25-45 years in good health. The sample was naive CD4+ T cells sorted from blood. Subset denoted: CD45RA+ positively selected. The rearrangement links TRBV5-1 to TRBJ1-3; D is unresolved. CDR3 sequence: CASTLSAGNTIYF. The CDR3 DNA reads as TGCGCCAGCACCCTTTCGGCCGGAAACACCATATATTTT.